This entry lists 26 T cell receptor beta chains sequenced from one sample in a study of CD4+ T cells in melanoma. Assay: immunoSEQ multiplex PCR; the TCRdb copy retains only in-frame clones and omits some. The table records some 110,000 clones, about 90% of them present only once. Sequencing was performed on peripheral blood. The source is a human donor with melanoma.

The chain has TRBV10-3 and TRBJ2-6; 7 nucleotides match TRBD1. V dropped 7 bases and J dropped 4; count of bases not matched to a gene: 13. This CDR3 is 17 amino acids long. Germline V CDR1 and CDR2: ENHRY, SYGVKD. CDR3 DNA sequence: TGTGCCATCACAAGCGGCCAGAGGGGGCCCGGGGCCAACGTCCTGACTTTC. As protein: CAITSGQRGPGANVLTF.

This clone has a single count. The chain combines TRBV4-1 with TRBJ2-2; 8 bases are shared with TRBD2. Trimming took 5 bases from V and 6 from J; bases not matched to a gene: 8. The CDR3 covers 15 residues. Germline V CDR1 and CDR2: MGHRA, YSYEKL. The chain's CDR3 is CASSAGLVAAGELFF. The CDR3 bases are TGCGCCAGCAGCGCGGGACTAGTAGCCGCCGGGGAGCTGTTTTTT.

The CDR3 loop is CASSYDTNWMQQFF. For the CDR3, the DNA is TGTGCCAGCAGCTACGATACAAACTGGATGCAGCAGTTCTTC. The chain combines TRBV7-2 with TRBJ2-1, with unresolved D. Germline assignment: CDR1 SGHTA and CDR2 FQGNSA. V lost 4 bases to trimming and J lost 11 bases, with 18 bases between them. The CDR3 spans 14 residues.

Worth noting for this clone: In the same sample, other DNA sequences code for this CDR3. The chain links TRBV5-1 to TRBJ1-2, with D possibly matching TRBD1 (5 bases). The CDR3 length is 13 residues. Trimming took off 2 bases at V and 1 base at J, with 6 bases between the two ends. From germline, CDR1 is SGHRS and CDR2 YFSETQ. This CDR3 reads CASSFQGNYGYTF. The CDR3 coding sequence is TGCGCCAGCAGCTTTCAGGGTAACTATGGCTACACCTTC.

This clone is a singleton in its sample. The rearrangement joins TRBV12-2 to TRBJ1-1. TRBV12-2 is shown as a pseudogene. The CDR3 runs 20 residues. DNA for the CDR3: TGTGCAAGTCGCCATTGGGACCGGGCCCCAAGGTCGGTTATGAACACTGAAGCTTTCTTT. Protein product: CASRHWDRAPRSVMNTEAFF.

The V call is TRBV7-9, the J call TRBJ2-7; TRBD2 matches at 7 bases. V was clipped by 5 bases and J by 3 bases; unmatched bases: 7. The CDR3 has 14 residues. CDR1 and CDR2 from the germline V gene are SEHNR and FQNEAQ (reference sequence). As DNA, the CDR3 is TGTGCCAGCAGCCCCCTTGCGGGGGACTACGAGCAGTACTTC. Encoded protein: CASSPLAGDYEQYF. Looking up the rest from reference TRBV7-9 and TRBJ2-7 gives the full variable domain: DTGVSQNPRHKITKRGQNVTFRCDPISEHNRLYWYRQTLGQGPEFLTYFQNEAQLEKSRLLSDRFSAERPKGSFSTLEIQRTEQGDSAMYLCASSPLAGDYEQYFGPGTRLTVT.

This sequence joins TRBV18 and TRBJ2-3; D remains unclear. This CDR3 has 15 amino acids. V dropped 4 bases and J dropped 0 bases, with 11 bases sitting between them. CDR1 and CDR2 (germline): KGHSH, LQKENI. The CDR3 DNA is TGTGCCAGCTCACAGGCGGTTGCTAGCACAGATACGCAGTATTTT. Protein product: CASSQAVASTDTQYF.

This chain uses TRBV19 with TRBJ1-1; D ambiguous. The CDR3 covers 13 residues. Trimming took off 4 bases at V and 2 bases at J, with 8 bases between the two ends. Germline loops: CDR1 LNHDA, CDR2 SQIVND (reference sequence). This chain's CDR3 is CASSRYSNTEAFF. Here the CDR3 DNA reads TGTGCCAGTAGTAGATACAGCAACACTGAAGCTTTCTTT.

The chain employs TRBV27 and TRBJ2-7; D remains unclear. V was trimmed by 10 bases and J by 7 bases, leaving 11 bases between them. This CDR3 has 10 amino acids. The germline V gene has CDR1 MNHEY and CDR2 SMNVEV (reference sequence). CDR3 loop: CATGWGEQYF. The CDR3 bases are TGTGCCACCGGGTGGGGTGAGCAGTACTTC.

V is TRBV18 and J is TRBJ1-6; 9 nucleotides line up with TRBD1. The CDR3 runs 17 residues. Germline CDR1 and CDR2: KGHSH and LQKENI. V gave up 3 bases and J gave up 8 bases; unmatched junction bases: 11. CDR3 loop: CASSPSTLQGADSPLHF. DNA of the CDR3: TGTGCCAGCTCACCCTCTACCTTACAGGGGGCCGATTCACCCCTCCACTTT.

The chain couples TRBV27 to TRBJ1-5, with 9 bases aligning to TRBD1. The junction had 8 bases not matched to a gene; V was cut back by 6 bases and J by 5 bases. The CDR3 runs 15 residues. The germline gives CDR1 MNHEY, CDR2 SMNVEV (reference sequence). This CDR3 reads CASRSAGTGYQPQHF. CDR3 DNA: TGTGCCAGCAGATCGGCCGGGACAGGGTATCAGCCCCAGCATTTT.

This sequence joins TRBV5-1 and TRBJ2-5; D is unclear. Trimming pared 0 bases from V and 3 bases from J, leaving 6 bases between. Germline CDR1 reads SGHRS; CDR2 reads YFSETQ. The CDR3 length is 13 residues. CDR3 loop: CASSLEGKETQYF. The DNA for the CDR3 is TGCGCCAGCAGCTTGGAAGGAAAAGAGACCCAGTACTTC.

Only one count was recorded for this clone. This chain links TRBV9 with TRBJ2-5, with a possible D match to TRBD1 (6 bases). This CDR3 contains 15 residues. CDR1 is SGDLS, CDR2 YYNGEE, per germline. V was clipped by 3 bases and J by 2 bases, with 14 bases between them. The CDR3 reads CASSARWGQQETQYF. In DNA, the CDR3 is TGTGCCAGCAGCGCAAGGTGGGGACAACAAGAGACCCAGTACTTC. The variable domain in full, with the rest retrieved from reference TRBV9 and TRBJ2-5, is DSGVTQTPKHLITATGQRVTLRCSPRSGDLSVYWYQQSLDQGLQFLIQYYNGEERAKGNILERFSAQQFPDLHSELNLSSLELGDSALYFCASSARWGQQETQYFGPGTRLLVL.

The V and J genes are TRBV5-1 and TRBJ2-2; D is unclear. This CDR3 contains 15 residues. The V end lost 0 bases, the J end lost 7 bases, and 13 bases lay between the germline ends. Germline values: CDR1 SGHRS, CDR2 YFSETQ. CDR3 amino acids: CASSLGSGYGGELFF. The CDR3, as DNA: TGCGCCAGCAGCTTGGGGTCAGGCTATGGCGGGGAGCTGTTTTTT.

This clone was recorded once. V is TRBV10-3 and J is TRBJ2-3, with TRBD1 matching 11 bases. J was trimmed by 1 base and V by 4 bases; bases with no gene match: 16. The CDR3 consists of 20 residues. CDR1 ENHRY and CDR2 SYGVKD come from the germline V gene. The CDR3 DNA reads as TGTGCCATCAGTGGGCAGCGTGGACAGGGGGCTGGAGTGGGCACAGATACGCAGTATTTT. Encoded protein: CAISGQRGQGAGVGTDTQYF.

The chain has TRBV7-3 and TRBJ2-5, with a tentative D call TRBD2 (5 bases). Germline V gene lookup returns CDR1 SGHTA and CDR2 FQGTGA. V shed 3 bases and J shed 1 base, with 12 bases lying between them. The CDR3 length is 15 residues. For the CDR3, the DNA is TGTGCCAGCAGCTTGCTAGCTAATACCCAAGAGACCCAGTACTTC. As protein: CASSLLANTQETQYF.

The rearrangement joins TRBV4-2 to TRBJ1-2, with 9 bases aligning to TRBD1. CDR3 size: 15 residues. Trimming removed 0 bases from V and 4 bases from J; junction bases left unmatched: 3. Germline CDR1 is LGHNA and CDR2 is YNFKEQ. Here the CDR3 reads CASSQEGTGPYGYTF. Here the CDR3 DNA reads TGTGCCAGCAGCCAAGAGGGGACAGGGCCCTATGGCTACACCTTC.

V is TRBV6-1 and J is TRBJ2-7; D not certain. CDR1 is MNHNS and CDR2 is SASEGT in the germline V gene. Trimming stripped 8 bases from V and 5 bases from J, with 7 bases between. This CDR3 spans 10 amino acids. The CDR3 reads CASGDHEQYF. DNA of the CDR3: TGTGCCAGCGGAGACCACGAGCAGTACTTC.

This sequence joins TRBV28 and TRBJ2-5; TRBD1 aligns across 9 bases. With 6 bases clipped from V and 3 bases from J, the junction kept 8 bases outside the gene matches. Germline CDR1 is MDHEN and CDR2 is SYDVKM. The CDR3 has 15 residues. CDR3 sequence reads: CASSGAGTGKETQYF. The CDR3 DNA reads TGTGCCAGCAGCGGGGCCGGGACAGGGAAAGAGACCCAGTACTTC.

This chain links TRBV6-1 with TRBJ2-7; the D gene could be TRBD1 or TRBD2 (6 bases each). V lost 6 bases to trimming and J lost 2 bases, with 14 bases between them. Per germline, CDR1 MNHNS and CDR2 SASEGT. There are 14 residues in the CDR3. The CDR3 loop reads CASRAGQTTYEQYF. CDR3 sequence (DNA): TGTGCCAGCAGGGCGGGACAAACCACCTACGAGCAGTACTTC.

The V gene is TRBV4-3, the J gene TRBJ2-1, with TRBD1 identical over 7 bases. This CDR3 has 18 residues. CDR1 is LGHNA and CDR2 is YSLEER in the germline V gene. The ends lost 1 base at V and 1 base at J; junction bases unmatched: 10. Here the CDR3 reads CASSQGAAGTASYNEQFF. In DNA, the CDR3 is TGCGCCAGCAGCCAAGGGGCGGCCGGGACAGCATCCTACAATGAGCAGTTCTTC.

The rearrangement uses TRBV19 and TRBJ1-1, with a tentative D call TRBD1 (6 bases). Per the germline V gene, CDR1 is LNHDA and CDR2 is SQIVND (reference sequence). This CDR3 comprises 14 residues. V was cut by 6 bases and J by 7 bases, with 18 bases left in between. CDR3 sequence: CASRPTGKVSEAFF. The CDR3 coding sequence is TGTGCCAGTAGGCCAACAGGGAAGGTTAGTGAAGCTTTCTTT.

This rearrangement joins TRBV4-2 to TRBJ2-5, with unresolved D. Germline V lookup: CDR1 LGHNA, CDR2 YNFKEQ. The CDR3 runs 15 residues. The V gene lost 3 bases and the J gene lost 5 bases, with 16 bases spanning the gap. This CDR3 is CASSQLDLSEETQYF. DNA of the CDR3: TGTGCCAGCAGCCAGCTGGACCTGTCAGAGGAGACCCAGTACTTC.

CDR3 sequence: CAIPPPYSNQPQHF. CDR3 nucleotide sequence: TGTGCCATCCCCCCCCCGTATAGCAATCAGCCCCAGCATTTT. The V call is TRBV10-3, the J call TRBJ1-5; D ambiguous. Germline V CDR1 and CDR2: ENHRY, SYGVKD. The germline V and J ends were trimmed by 8 bases and 0 bases, with 11 bases remaining between them. The CDR3 runs 14 residues.

V usage is TRBV19 and J usage is TRBJ1-5; D might be TRBD1 (5 bases). CDR1 and CDR2 from the germline V gene are LNHDA and SQIVND (reference sequence). V lost 3 bases to trimming and J lost 2 bases, with 11 bases between them. This CDR3 spans 15 amino acids. CDR3 sequence (DNA): TGTGCCAGTAGTATGATTGGGGCGGGCAATCAGCCCCAGCATTTT. This translates into CASSMIGAGNQPQHF. Filled out from reference TRBV19 and TRBJ1-5, the complete variable domain reads DGGITQSPKYLFRKEGQNVTLSCEQNLNHDAMYWYRQDPGQGLRLIYYSQIVNDFQKGDIAEGYSVSREKKESFPLTVTSAQKNPTAFYLCASSMIGAGNQPQHFGDGTRLSIL.

This chain uses TRBV5-4 with TRBJ1-5, with 7 bases lining up with TRBD1. Per germline, CDR1 SGHNT and CDR2 YYREEE (reference sequence). Trimming removed 3 bases from V and 6 bases from J; junction bases left unmatched: 9. This CDR3 is built from 15 residues. The CDR3 here is CASSSEPTGTQPQHF. In DNA form, the CDR3 reads TGTGCCAGCAGCTCGGAACCGACAGGGACTCAGCCCCAGCATTTT.